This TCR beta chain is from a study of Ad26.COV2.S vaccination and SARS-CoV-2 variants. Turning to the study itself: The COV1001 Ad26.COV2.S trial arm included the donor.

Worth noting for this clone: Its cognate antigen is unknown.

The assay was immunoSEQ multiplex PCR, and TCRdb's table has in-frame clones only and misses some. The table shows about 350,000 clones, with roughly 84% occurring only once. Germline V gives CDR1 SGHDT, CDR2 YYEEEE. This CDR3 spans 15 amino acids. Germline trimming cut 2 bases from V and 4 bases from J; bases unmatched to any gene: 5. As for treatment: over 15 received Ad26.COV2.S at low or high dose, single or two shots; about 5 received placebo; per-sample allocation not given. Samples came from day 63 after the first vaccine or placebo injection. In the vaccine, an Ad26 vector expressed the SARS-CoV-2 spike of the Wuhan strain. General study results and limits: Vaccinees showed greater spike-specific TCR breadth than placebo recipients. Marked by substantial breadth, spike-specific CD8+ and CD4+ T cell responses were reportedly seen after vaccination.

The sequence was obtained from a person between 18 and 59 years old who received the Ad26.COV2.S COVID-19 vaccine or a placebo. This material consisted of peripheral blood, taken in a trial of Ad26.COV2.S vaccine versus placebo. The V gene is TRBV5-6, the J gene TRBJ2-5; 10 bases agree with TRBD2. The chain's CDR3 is CASSFSASGGETQYF. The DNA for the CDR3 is TGTGCCAGCAGCTTCTCGGCTAGCGGGGGAGAGACCCAGTACTTC.